The next 29 T cell receptor beta chains were all read from a single sample in a study of cytomegalovirus exposure and HLA in healthy donors. In the PCR, 60 Vbeta and 13 Jbeta primers were used. Method: immunoSEQ multiplex PCR; TCRdb's copy keeps in-frame clones and lacks some. Of 110,000 or so clones in the sample, roughly 70% were seen once. Sample: PBMCs. Receptor source: a man aged 18 to 35 in good health and CMV-seropositive.

The chain carries TRBV2 and TRBJ2-5; 10 nucleotides agree with TRBD2. The CDR3 runs 17 residues. From germline, CDR1 is SNHLY and CDR2 FYNNEI. The V segment lost 1 base and the J segment 0 bases; nucleotides outside the gene matches: 5. The CDR3 spells CASSEGSGGVYQETQYF. Written as DNA, the CDR3 is TGTGCCAGCAGTGAAGGCAGCGGGGGGGTCTACCAAGAGACCCAGTACTTC.

The chain has TRBV6-1 and TRBJ2-7; a possible D gene is TRBD2 (5 bases). The ends were cut back, 6 bases at V and 1 base at J, with 13 bases in the middle. CDR3 length: 14 residues. Germline lookup yields CDR1 MNHNS and CDR2 SASEGT. The CDR3 sequence is CASRRTLGSYEQYF. CDR3 DNA: TGTGCCAGCAGGCGGACTTTAGGTTCCTACGAGCAGTACTTC.

In its sample, this clone was seen once. The V call is TRBV7-9, the J call TRBJ2-2; weak D call: TRBD2 (5 bases). CDR1 and CDR2 from the germline V gene are SEHNR and FQNEAQ (reference sequence). Trimming stripped 1 base from V and 3 bases from J, with 6 bases between. The CDR3 spans 14 residues. The DNA for the CDR3 is TGTGCCAGCAGCTTAGGCGGGTACACCGGGGAGCTGTTTTTT. This encodes CASSLGGYTGELFF.

This rearrangement joins TRBV28 to TRBJ2-3; TRBD1 matches 9 bases. Germline CDR1 and CDR2: MDHEN and SYDVKM. The ends lost 3 bases at V and 1 base at J; junction bases unmatched: 5. The CDR3 contains 16 residues. CDR3 coding DNA: TGTGCCAGCAGTTTTCTACAGGGGGCAGGCACAGATACGCAGTATTTT. Translated, it gives CASSFLQGAGTDTQYF.

The chain uses TRBV13 and TRBJ1-5, with a weak D call TRBD1 (5 bases). V was pared by 0 bases and J by 7 bases, with 10 bases between. The germline gives CDR1 PRHDT, CDR2 FYEKMQ (reference sequence). The CDR3 runs to 14 residues. In DNA form, the CDR3 reads TGTGCCAGCAGCTTAGGCAGGGCAGGCCAGCCCCAGCATTTT. Protein product: CASSLGRAGQPQHF.

The gene calls are TRBV5-1 and TRBJ1-3; D gene unclear. Germline CDR1 is SGHRS and CDR2 is YFSETQ. Trimming removed 3 bases from V and 8 bases from J, with 15 bases in between. The CDR3 spans 14 residues. The DNA of the CDR3 is TGCGCCAGCAGCTCCGGAGGGTCTTTGGACACCATATATTTT. Translation gives CASSSGGSLDTIYF.

The chain couples TRBV5-1 to TRBJ1-6; D gene ambiguous. CDR3 length: 16 residues. Trimming shortened V by 4 bases and J by 6 bases, and 17 bases separated the two germline ends. Germline CDR1 SGHRS, CDR2 YFSETQ. The CDR3 nucleotides read TGCGCCAGCAGCACAGAGACAATTTTCAGTAATTCACCCCTCCACTTT. Amino acids: CASSTETIFSNSPLHF.

The rearrangement links TRBV6-5 to TRBJ2-5; 8 nucleotides align to TRBD1. The junction had 4 bases not matched to a gene; V was cut back by 2 bases and J by 5 bases. CDR1 is MNHEY and CDR2 is SVGAGI in the germline V gene. The length of the CDR3 is 14 residues. The CDR3 reads CASSYRGQVETQYF. The CDR3 nucleotides are TGTGCCAGCAGTTACAGGGGACAGGTTGAGACCCAGTACTTC.

This clone was detected only a few times. This chain links TRBV25-1 with TRBJ1-4; D gene uncertain. Germline CDR1 is MGHDK and CDR2 is SYGVNS. The germline V and J ends were trimmed by 1 base and 1 base, with 13 bases remaining between them. The CDR3 spans 17 residues. In nucleotides, the CDR3 is TGTGCCAGCAGTGAATCGATTCGGAGCCAAACTAATGAAAAACTGTTTTTT. Encoded protein: CASSESIRSQTNEKLFF.

The count of this clone is one. The chain carries TRBV2 and TRBJ1-1; no firm D call. V was pared by 10 bases and J by 11 bases, with 20 bases between. Germline V CDR1 and CDR2: SNHLY, FYNNEI. This CDR3 has 12 residues. Here the CDR3 reads CATLKNSFLAFF. In nucleotides, the CDR3 is TGTGCCACCCTGAAGAACAGCTTCTTGGCTTTCTTT.

This clone was picked up a small number of times. The chain couples TRBV28 to TRBJ1-6, with D hard to call. V lost 2 bases and J 6 bases, leaving 14 bases between the germline ends. Per germline, CDR1 MDHEN and CDR2 SYDVKM. This CDR3 is built from 16 residues. DNA of the CDR3: TGTGCCAGCAGTTTAGAGGGAATAGGAGTTAATTCACCCCTCCACTTT. This translates into CASSLEGIGVNSPLHF.

This chain joins TRBV6-5 and TRBJ1-5; the match to TRBD1 covers 7 bases. The CDR3 totals 14 residues. J lost 4 bases, V lost 6 bases, and 6 bases had no gene match. CDR1 is MNHEY and CDR2 is SVGAGI in the germline V gene. CDR3 residues: CASRPGTANQPQHF. In nucleotides, the CDR3 is TGTGCCAGCAGGCCCGGGACAGCAAATCAGCCCCAGCATTTT.

There are a few counts of this clone. This chain uses TRBV5-1 with TRBJ1-6, with 12 bases that match TRBD1. Trimming at V came to 7 bases and at J to 10 bases, leaving 3 bases not matched to a gene. CDR1 and CDR2 (germline): SGHRS, YFSETQ. The CDR3 spans 13 residues. CDR3 sequence (DNA): TGCGCCAGCCGGGACAGGGGGCAATCACCCCTCCACTTT. Its protein product is CASRDRGQSPLHF.

In its sample, this clone is medium-sized (0.01 to 0.1%). The chain has TRBV6-4 and TRBJ2-3, with 10 bases fitting TRBD1. This CDR3 comprises 14 residues. CDR1 and CDR2 (germline): MRHNA, SNTAGT. With V trimmed by 3 bases and J by 4 bases, 1 base remained unmatched. CDR3 nucleotides: TGTGCCAGCAGTGAAGGGACAGGGGCAGATACGCAGTATTTT. It translates to CASSEGTGADTQYF.

CDR3 protein: CASSLFRGDLYEQYV. In nucleotides, the CDR3 is TGTGCCAGCAGCTTATTTCGGGGGGACCTCTACGAGCAGTACGTC. V is TRBV7-9 and J is TRBJ2-7, with 7 positions matching TRBD2. The CDR3 spans 15 residues. The V segment lost 2 bases and the J segment 3 bases; nucleotides outside the gene matches: 7. Germline lookup yields CDR1 SEHNR and CDR2 FQNEAQ (reference sequence).

This clone showed up just a few times. The rearrangement joins TRBV6-6 to TRBJ1-5; 7 bases line up with TRBD1. The CDR3 runs to 13 residues. From germline, CDR1 is MNHNY and CDR2 SVGAGI (reference sequence). V was clipped by 2 bases and J by 13 bases; unmatched bases: 8. The CDR3: CASSYVPQGSQHF. CDR3 bases: TGTGCCAGCAGTTACGTCCCACAGGGGTCGCAGCATTTT.

The sample holds a few counts of this clone. The chain links TRBV6-5 to TRBJ1-1; D is perhaps TRBD1 (5 bases). The CDR3 length is 14 residues. V lost 0 bases, J lost 1 base, and 6 bases lay in between. Germline CDR1 reads MNHEY; CDR2 reads SVGAGI. CDR3 sequence reads: CASSYSGGNTEAFF. DNA of the CDR3: TGTGCCAGCAGTTACTCGGGGGGGAACACTGAAGCTTTCTTT.

J is TRBJ2-5 and V is TRBV6-6; 9 bases align to TRBD1. V trimming: 5 bases; J trimming: 7 bases; junction bases outside the gene matches: 11. Germline V gene sequence: CDR1 MNHNY, CDR2 SVGAGI (reference sequence). CDR3 length: 15 amino acids. CDR3 loop: CASSTNPGQGGTQYF. CDR3 DNA: TGTGCCAGCAGTACAAATCCGGGACAGGGAGGGACCCAGTACTTC.

The chain employs TRBV29-1 and TRBJ2-1; perhaps TRBD1 as D (5 bases). This CDR3 spans 14 amino acids. The V gene lost 6 bases and the J gene lost 12 bases, with 24 bases spanning the gap. From germline, CDR1 is SQVTM and CDR2 ANQGSEA. The CDR3 DNA reads TGCAGCGTGGGTGACAGAACTTCGGTTATTGCGCAGTTCTTC. Residues: CSVGDRTSVIAQFF.

This chain connects TRBV5-1 to TRBJ1-1, with TRBD1 matching 10 bases. The germline CDR1 and CDR2 sequences are SGHRS and YFSETQ. V gave up 2 bases and J gave up 4 bases; unmatched junction bases: 11. This CDR3 has 17 residues. CDR3: CASSFTGTGVGSTEAFF. CDR3 sequence (DNA): TGCGCCAGCAGCTTTACCGGGACAGGGGTGGGGAGCACTGAAGCTTTCTTT.

This clone was seen a single time. J is TRBJ1-1 and V is TRBV7-9; D gene ambiguous. Per the germline V gene, CDR1 is SEHNR and CDR2 is FQNEAQ (reference sequence). The CDR3 covers 15 residues. The ends were cut back, 1 base at V and 0 bases at J, with 9 bases in the middle. The CDR3 sequence is CASSLVKTLNTEAFF. CDR3 nucleotides: TGTGCCAGCAGCTTAGTGAAGACACTGAACACTGAAGCTTTCTTT.

The chain employs TRBV9 and TRBJ2-2; 7 nucleotides align to TRBD2. The CDR3 totals 16 residues. The J segment lost 3 bases and the V segment lost 0 bases, leaving 5 bases of the junction unmatched. Germline V gives CDR1 SGDLS, CDR2 YYNGEE. The CDR3 loop reads CASSVVASGYTGELFF. CDR3 nucleotide sequence: TGTGCCAGCAGCGTAGTTGCTAGCGGCTACACCGGGGAGCTGTTTTTT.

Points on this clone: A read error may produce the germline difference seen at one junction end. The chain uses TRBV6-5 and TRBJ2-4; 7 bases agree with TRBD1. The CDR3 loop spans 15 amino acids. Germline CDR1 MNHEY, CDR2 SVGAGI. The CDR3 protein is CASSPWTGEKSIQYF. CDR3 bases: TGTGCCAGCAGTCCCTGGACAGGAGAGAAAAGCATTCAGTACTTC.

This clone showed up many times. This rearrangement joins TRBV5-6 to TRBJ2-2, with TRBD2 matching 8 bases. Per germline, CDR1 SGHDT and CDR2 YYEEEE. There are 15 residues in the CDR3. V was pared by 4 bases and J by 4 bases, with 6 bases of the junction left unmatched. Here the CDR3 DNA reads TGTGCCAGCAGCCCGGCTAGCGGGTCCACCGGGGAGCTGTTTTTT. This translates into CASSPASGSTGELFF.

The J gene is TRBJ1-1, the V gene TRBV15; no firm D call. The CDR3 consists of 16 residues. V shed 1 base and J shed 1 base, with 13 bases lying between them. The germline gives CDR1 LNHNV, CDR2 YYDKDF (reference sequence). This chain's CDR3 is CATSRASRVPNTEAFF. DNA of the CDR3: TGTGCCACCAGCAGAGCCTCCCGGGTCCCGAACACTGAAGCTTTCTTT. The complete variable domain, with remaining parts taken from reference TRBV15 and TRBJ1-1, reads DAMVIQNPRYQVTQFGKPVTLSCSQTLNHNVMYWYQQKSSQAPKLLFHYYDKDFNNEADTPDNFQSRRPNTSFCFLDIRSPGLGDTAMYLCATSRASRVPNTEAFFGQGTRLTVV.

The chain employs TRBV19 and TRBJ1-2, with 10 positions matching TRBD1. The V gene's germline CDR1 is LNHDA and CDR2 SQIVND (reference sequence). After removal of 4 bases from V and 8 bases from J, the junction contained 13 bases not matched to a gene. CDR3 length: 16 residues. Here the CDR3 DNA reads TGTGCCAGTAGTAGGGCTGGGACAGGGGATACCTCCGGCTACACCTTC. It codes for CASSRAGTGDTSGYTF.

The chain joins TRBV2 to TRBJ2-3; TRBD1 might be the D (5 bases). Trimming pared 2 bases from V and 2 bases from J, leaving 8 bases between. This CDR3 has 14 residues. Germline V gene lookup returns CDR1 SNHLY and CDR2 FYNNEI. In nucleotides, the CDR3 is TGTGCCAGCAGTGAAAGACAGAACACAGATACGCAGTATTTT. It specifies CASSERQNTDTQYF.

J is TRBJ2-3 and V is TRBV5-1; possible D gene TRBD2, 6 bases. Trimming pared 0 bases from V and 1 base from J, leaving 15 bases between. The V gene's germline CDR1 is SGHRS and CDR2 YFSETQ. The CDR3 loop spans 17 amino acids. In nucleotides, the CDR3 is TGCGCCAGCAGCTTGGCTCTAGCGCCATCAGGCACAGATACGCAGTATTTT. Its protein is CASSLALAPSGTDTQYF. The entire variable domain, with the rest obtained from reference TRBV5-1 and TRBJ2-3, is as follows: KAGVTQTPRYLIKTRGQQVTLSCSPISGHRSVSWYQQTPGQGLQFLFEYFSETQRNKGNFPGRFSGRQFSNSRSEMNVSTLELGDSALYLCASSLALAPSGTDTQYFGPGTRLTVL.

The chain has TRBV6-6 and TRBJ2-3, with D tentatively TRBD2 (5 bases). CDR3 length: 16 amino acids. In germline, CDR1 is MNHNY, CDR2 SVGAGI (reference sequence). V gave up 6 bases and J gave up 1 base, with 17 bases separating them. The chain's CDR3 is CASRSEVGVRTDTQYF. The CDR3 DNA follows: TGTGCCAGCAGATCGGAGGTTGGGGTCCGCACAGATACGCAGTATTTT.